The present entry profiles one TCR beta chain with its context. What it recognizes is unknown. The identical CDR3 is also encoded by other nucleotide sequences in the sample. The ends were cut back, 4 bases at V and 0 bases at J, with 11 bases in the middle. This CDR3 has 14 amino acids. Germline V gives CDR1 SGHRS, CDR2 YFSETQ. This entry is derived from a study of T cell responses to AZD1222 COVID-19 vaccine. Points from the study as a whole: Females made up more of the donors, who were largely white British, and clonal diversity may have come out too low.

Clones were sequenced by immunoSEQ multiplex PCR, and TCRdb holds only the in-frame ones, with some missing. Among 150,000 or so clones, roughly nine tenths were seen once, and the ten largest hold 3% to 4%. This receptor was obtained from an adult who received the AZD1222 COVID-19 vaccine. The V and J genes are TRBV5-1 and TRBJ2-7; D is possibly TRBD2 (5 bases). The sequencing used peripheral blood, collected 28 days after the second AZD1222 dose. The CDR3 DNA is TGCGCCAGCAGCCTTGCGGGCAGCTCCTACGAGCAGTACTTC. Its protein is CASSLAGSSYEQYF.